The following is a TCR beta chain sequence with its context. This specimen comes from a study of blood T cell repertoires in COVID-19. The CDR3 length is 13 residues. V lost 5 bases and J 3 bases, leaving 10 bases between the germline ends. Germline loops: CDR1 ENHRY, CDR2 SYGVKD. Authors' data handling: Counts of nucleated cells, estimated from reference gene primer amplification, were obtained. Repertoires were generated with immunoSEQ multiplex PCR, while TCRdb's copy carries only in-frame clones and drops some. V and J calls and clone size are as listed in that table; D and trimming were resolved from the DNA. The sample includes under 300,000 clones, more than 60% of them seen just once.

Sequencing was done on a sample of peripheral blood. This TCR derives from a woman aged 40 to 55 with active or convalescent COVID-19. The chain is built from TRBV10-3 and TRBJ2-5, with D perhaps TRBD2 (5 bases). The CDR3 loop is CAISLAPEETQYF. The DNA of the CDR3 is TGTGCCATCAGTCTAGCCCCCGAAGAGACCCAGTACTTC.